This T cell receptor beta chain was recovered during a study of cytotoxic CD8 clonotypes in ibrutinib-treated CLL. Study information: Partial responders around 24, complete 2; roughly 12 progressed and around 15 stayed in remission by median approximately 5.5 years.

Here immunoSEQ multiplex PCR was the method, and the copy in TCRdb shows in-frame clones only, minus some. This table holds tens of thousands of clones, around 80% found once. V was clipped by 2 bases and J by 7 bases; unmatched bases: 24. The CDR3 loop spans 20 amino acids. Sequences were derived from PBMCs, sampled at disease progression, from a patient treated with ibrutinib. This TCR was sampled from a human donor with chronic lymphocytic leukemia. The J gene is TRBJ2-7, the V gene TRBV23-1; 9 positions match TRBD1. TRBV23-1 is an ORF, with its function uncertain. In DNA, the CDR3 is TGCGCCAGCAGTCAAACGAAGGGAGGTTGGACAGGGGACCTCGATTGTGAGCAGTACTTC. It translates to CASSQTKGGWTGDLDCEQYF.